This TCR beta chain was sequenced for a study of OX40 agonist ivuxolimab in advanced cancers. Background on the study: A mean age of roughly 62 years, range about 20 to 79, was recorded, and more than 80% were male.

Here immunoSEQ multiplex PCR was the method, and the copy in TCRdb shows in-frame clones only, minus some. Among about 79,000 clones listed, approximately 88% were seen once. Comment on this clone: Other DNA sequences in the sample encode the same CDR3.

The germline V gene encodes CDR1 SGHDT and CDR2 YYEEEE. V was trimmed by 3 bases and J by 4 bases, leaving 4 bases between them. The length of the CDR3 is 11 residues. This receptor was identified in an adult with an advanced solid tumor such as melanoma, head and neck, liver or kidney cancer. The rearrangement joins TRBV5-6 to TRBJ2-5; no clear D. The material was CD4+ or CD8+ T cells sorted from blood, obtained in a trial of the OX40 agonist ivuxolimab. The CDR3 DNA is TGTGCCAGCAGCTCTCTAGAGACCCAGTACTTC. This translates into CASSSLETQYF. Looking up the rest from reference TRBV5-6 and TRBJ2-5 gives the full variable domain: DAGVTQSPTHLIKTRGQQVTLRCSPKSGHDTVSWYQQALGQGPQFIFQYYEEEERQRGNFPDRFSGHQFPNYSSELNVNALLLGDSALYLCASSSLETQYFGPGTRLLVL.